Included here is one T cell receptor beta chain sequence, with context. Its antigen is still unknown. The data are from a study of T cell repertoires in cytomegalovirus infection. This CDR3 contains 17 residues. V gave up 2 bases and J gave up 6 bases; unmatched junction bases: 15. Germline V CDR1 and CDR2: SGHDN, FVKESK. General observations from the study: The response measured ex vivo was dominated by TCR beta clonotypes (HLA-C-restricted and CMV-specific).

TCRdb reanalysed the reads using MiXCR and keeps one entry per CDR3 protein. The sample holds tens of thousands of distinct CDR3 sequences, about 23% seen once. This TCR derives from a human donor in good health (CMV status not recorded). Some clones in this sample may be carry-over from other donors' samples. The sequenced material came from PBMCs, sequenced either directly or after in vitro stimulation (not recorded which). The chain uses TRBV14 and TRBJ2-7, with TRBD2 matching over 8 bases. The CDR3 reads CASSQIKPGLVSGEQYF. CDR3 coding DNA: TGTGCCAGCAGCCAAATTAAGCCGGGACTAGTAAGTGGCGAGCAGTACTTC.